What follows are 11 T cell receptor beta chains derived from one specimen sequenced in a study of T cell changes during pregnancy in multiple sclerosis. Assay used: immunoSEQ multiplex PCR; TCRdb lists only in-frame clones, some missing. The data contain about 49,000 clones, 95% of them singletons. Source: CD8+ T cells from peripheral blood mononuclear cells, taken in the first trimester of pregnancy. The receptors derive from a female donor with multiple sclerosis, enrolled in a pregnancy study.

The genes are TRBV7-6 and TRBJ1-2; 9 positions match TRBD1. The germline CDR1 and CDR2 sequences are SGHVS and FNYEAQ. CDR3 length: 14 residues. V was pared by 5 bases and J by 7 bases, with 8 bases of the junction left unmatched. The CDR3 sequence is CASSIGQGITGYTF. CDR3 coding DNA: TGTGCCAGCAGCATAGGACAGGGGATCACTGGCTACACCTTC. The full variable domain, completed using reference TRBV7-6 and TRBJ1-2, is GAGVSQSPRYKVTKRGQDVALRCDPISGHVSLYWYRQALGQGPEFLTYFNYEAQQDKSGLPNDRFSAERPEGSISTLTIQRTEQRDSAMYRCASSIGQGITGYTFGSGTRLTVV.

This clone was seen only once. The chain recombines TRBV9 with TRBJ2-7; tentatively, D is TRBD2 (5 bases). In germline, CDR1 is SGDLS, CDR2 YYNGEE. V lost 0 bases and J 6 bases, leaving 13 bases between the germline ends. This CDR3 comprises 14 residues. The CDR3 sequence: CASSVGNMAGEQYF. In DNA, the CDR3 is TGTGCCAGCAGCGTAGGAAATATGGCGGGCGAGCAGTACTTC.

The chain is built from TRBV7-6 and TRBJ2-3; 11 positions agree with TRBD2. Unmatched junction bases numbered 5, after V lost 5 bases and J lost 4 bases. CDR1 SGHVS and CDR2 FNYEAQ come from the germline V gene. The CDR3 has 15 residues. The CDR3 region has the DNA TGTGCCAGCAGCCGGGCTAGCGGGAGGTCAGATACGCAGTATTTT. Its translation: CASSRASGRSDTQYF. The entire variable domain, with the rest obtained from reference TRBV7-6 and TRBJ2-3, is as follows: GAGVSQSPRYKVTKRGQDVALRCDPISGHVSLYWYRQALGQGPEFLTYFNYEAQQDKSGLPNDRFSAERPEGSISTLTIQRTEQRDSAMYRCASSRASGRSDTQYFGPGTRLTVL.

The rearrangement uses TRBV2 and TRBJ2-7; possible D gene TRBD1, 5 bases. The V gene's germline CDR1 is SNHLY and CDR2 FYNNEI. Trimming took off 1 base at V and 1 base at J, with 8 bases between the two ends. CDR3 length: 14 amino acids. CDR3 coding DNA: TGTGCCAGCAGTGAAGGGACACCATCCTACGAGCAGTACTTC. Translated: CASSEGTPSYEQYF.

This sequence joins TRBV6-5 and TRBJ1-2, with D unclear. Trimming left V 8 bases short and J 0 bases short, with 10 bases between. This CDR3 spans 13 amino acids. Germline V gene sequence: CDR1 MNHEY, CDR2 SVGAGI. The CDR3 DNA follows: TGTGCCAGCGCAGACTTGACTAACTATGGCTACACCTTC. Protein product: CASADLTNYGYTF.

This chain uses TRBV27 with TRBJ2-3, with 9 bases that match TRBD2. CDR1 and CDR2 from the germline V gene are MNHEY and SMNVEV (reference sequence). The J segment lost 3 bases and the V segment lost 0 bases, leaving 1 base of the junction unmatched. This CDR3 is 15 amino acids long. The DNA of the CDR3 is TGTGCCAGCAGTTTATCTAGCGGGGGTACAGATACGCAGTATTTT. It codes for CASSLSSGGTDTQYF.

This chain links TRBV2 with TRBJ1-5; possible D gene TRBD1, 6 bases. This CDR3 comprises 17 residues. The V gene's germline CDR1 is SNHLY and CDR2 FYNNEI. Trimming removed 4 bases from V and 4 bases from J, with 20 bases in between. CDR3 nucleotide sequence: TGTGCCAGCAGTGGGCGGGGGGGCAGGGAGGGAAATCAGCCCCAGCATTTT. Translating it yields CASSGRGGREGNQPQHF. Together with reference TRBV2 and TRBJ1-5, the CDR3 gives the full variable domain: EPEVTQTPSHQVTQMGQEVILRCVPISNHLYFYWYRQILGQKVEFLVSFYNNEISEKSEIFDDQFSVERPDGSNFTLKIRSTKLEDSAMYFCASSGRGGREGNQPQHFGDGTRLSIL.

V usage is TRBV27 and J usage is TRBJ1-1; D call uncertain. This CDR3 has 13 residues. The ends were cut back, 3 bases at V and 4 bases at J, with 9 bases in the middle. Germline V gene sequence: CDR1 MNHEY, CDR2 SMNVEV (reference sequence). For the CDR3, the DNA is TGTGCCAGCAGTTTCGGGGTGGGCACTGAAGCTTTCTTT. This encodes CASSFGVGTEAFF.

V gene TRBV9 combines with J gene TRBJ1-1; D uncertain. The V end lost 3 bases, the J end lost 7 bases, and 10 bases lay between the germline ends. This CDR3 contains 12 residues. CDR1 and CDR2 from the germline V gene are SGDLS and YYNGEE. The chain's CDR3 is CASSAREDEAFF. The CDR3 coding sequence is TGTGCCAGCAGCGCCCGGGAAGATGAAGCTTTCTTT. Filled out from reference TRBV9 and TRBJ1-1, the complete variable domain reads DSGVTQTPKHLITATGQRVTLRCSPRSGDLSVYWYQQSLDQGLQFLIQYYNGEERAKGNILERFSAQQFPDLHSELNLSSLELGDSALYFCASSAREDEAFFGQGTRLTVV.

The chain recombines TRBV15 with TRBJ1-1; the D is unclear. With 0 bases removed from V and 8 bases from J, the gap between germline ends came to 10 bases. Germline V CDR1 and CDR2: LNHNV, YYDKDF (reference sequence). The CDR3 is 13 residues long. CDR3: CATSRDNGLEAFF. CDR3 nucleotide sequence: TGTGCCACCAGCAGAGATAACGGGTTAGAAGCTTTCTTT.

The rearrangement uses TRBV27 and TRBJ1-2; tentatively, D is TRBD1 (6 bases). With 2 bases removed from V and 4 bases from J, the gap between germline ends came to 8 bases. This CDR3 has 13 amino acids. Germline CDR1 is MNHEY and CDR2 is SMNVEV (reference sequence). The CDR3 nucleotides read TGTGCCAGCAGTTTAGGACAGACCTATGGCTACACCTTC. This gives the protein CASSLGQTYGYTF.